This TCR beta chain was captured by sequencing in a study of OX40 agonist ivuxolimab in advanced cancers. Study context: Dose-escalation patients' cancers were hepatocellular carcinoma, melanoma, renal cell or head and neck cancer. Findings and caveats of the study: Mean expanded clone counts were higher in CD8+ than CD4+ T cells. The study observed clonal expansion of CD4+ and CD8+ blood T cells by week 6 at 0.1 to 3.0 mg/kg. Partial responders treated at 0.1-3.0 mg/kg exhibited clonal expansion among the lowest measured.

Measured with immunoSEQ multiplex PCR; TCRdb has only the in-frame clones, and not every one. The data hold around 13,000 clones, with around 69% observed a single time. Germline loops: CDR1 SNHLY, CDR2 FYNNEI. Trimming cost V 6 bases and J 7 bases, with 16 bases left between them. The CDR3 is 14 residues long. As concerns this clone: Its specificity is not known.

Material: CD4+ or CD8+ T cells sorted from blood, obtained in a trial of the OX40 agonist ivuxolimab. This chain uses TRBV2 with TRBJ2-1; D perhaps matches TRBD1 (6 bases). The sequence came from an adult with an advanced solid tumor such as melanoma, head and neck, liver or kidney cancer. DNA for the CDR3: TGTGCCAGCAGCCCAGAGACCCAGGGGAATGAGCAGTTCTTC. Amino acid sequence: CASSPETQGNEQFF.